This record concerns one T cell receptor beta chain sequence. In the authors' workflow: Amplification of reference gene primers provided the estimated nucleated cell counts. The data were produced by immunoSEQ multiplex PCR, yet TCRdb's version contains in-frame clones alone and is incomplete. The DNA was the basis for D and trimming; V, J and clone size are from that table. The table has some 150,000 clones, 80% seen once; the top ten hold around 5%. The data were obtained in a study of blood T cell repertoires in COVID-19. The wider study: Acute and convalescent COVID-19 specimens originated in the United States, Italy and Spain. Sample material is recorded as cDNA or gDNA derived from T cells, B-cell-depleted T cells, or PBMCs.

Trimming removed 3 bases at V and 3 bases at J, with 12 bases between. Germline V gene sequence: CDR1 MNHEY, CDR2 SMNVEV (reference sequence). The CDR3 length is 15 residues. This receptor was obtained from a woman in her forties or fifties with acute or convalescent COVID-19. The chain combines TRBV27 with TRBJ1-5, with D perhaps TRBD1 (6 bases). Sequencing was performed on peripheral blood. The DNA of the CDR3 is TGTGCCAGCAGTTTGGTATCAGGGGCCAATCAGCCCCAGCATTTT. Protein: CASSLVSGANQPQHF.